Below, one T cell receptor beta chain is given with its context. Its matching antigen is unknown. The data derive from a study of cytomegalovirus exposure and HLA in healthy donors. For the study at large: The same platform used for the 650 to 700 first-cohort repertoires was also used for the 95 to 150 validation repertoires, as a later analysis reported. General study points: There were some public TCRs occurring in many donors, but most TCR sequences were rare. About 150 TCR beta chains were listed as cytomegalovirus-associated. That first-cohort TCR clusters tended to co-occur in the approximately 110 validation repertoires was found in a later analysis.

The V and J ends lost 1 base and 1 base respectively, with 4 bases between them. This CDR3 spans 13 amino acids. Germline CDR1 is SGHVS and CDR2 is FNYEAQ. Clones were read by immunoSEQ multiplex PCR, and TCRdb kept only the in-frame ones, dropping some. The sample records 89,000 or so clones, roughly 92% being singletons. The receptor comes from a woman aged 25 to 39 in good health and CMV-seropositive. The chain joins TRBV7-6 to TRBJ1-2, with D unclear. The specimen sequenced was PBMCs. Written as DNA, the CDR3 is TGTGCCAGCAGCTTAGGGCATAACTATGGCTACACCTTC. It yields the protein CASSLGHNYGYTF.